These T cell receptor beta chains were read from a single sample in a study of blood T cell repertoires in COVID-19. TCRdb keeps only in-frame clones here, not all; method: immunoSEQ multiplex PCR. Of fewer than 350,000 clones detected, 81% appear once; the ten largest clones hold 2.5% to 3%. The sequenced material came from peripheral blood. These receptors were collected from a woman aged 60 to 75 with active or convalescent COVID-19. Each CDR3 is given with its conserved first and last residue. The D gene is left open where the match is weak. The size entry is marked missing in some rows and otherwise reads once, few, many or a size class.

cdr3_aa,cdr3_nt,clone_size,d_call,v_call,j_call
CASSDSSGTGVSEKLFF,TGTGCCAGCAGTGACTCCTCCGGGACAGGGGTTAGCGAAAAACTGTTTTTT,.,TRBD1,TRBV25-1,TRBJ1-4
CASSTGTALTGELFF,TGCGCCAGCAGCACCGGGACAGCACTCACCGGGGAGCTGTTTTTT,.,TRBD1,TRBV4-1,TRBJ2-2
CASSPLNRVGNEKLFF,TGTGCCAGCAGCCCCTTGAACAGGGTGGGGAATGAAAAACTGTTTTTT,few,.,TRBV5-6,TRBJ1-4
CASSLEGGVEAFF,TGTGCCAGCAGCTTAGAAGGCGGGGTTGAAGCTTTCTTT,.,.,TRBV11-2,TRBJ1-1
CASSHTGTGYNEQFF,TGTGCCAGCAGTCACACCGGGACAGGGTACAATGAGCAGTTCTTC,few,TRBD1,TRBV6-5,TRBJ2-1
CASSFRTSDISYEQYF,TGTGCTAGCAGCTTCCGGACTAGCGACATCTCCTACGAGCAGTACTTC,.,TRBD2,TRBV7-7,TRBJ2-7
CASSWGLAGTYEQYF,TGTGCCAGCAGCTGGGGACTAGCGGGTACCTACGAGCAGTACTTC,.,TRBD2,TRBV5-6,TRBJ2-7
CASSKVRDNEQFF,TGTGCCAGCAGCAAAGTTCGGGACAATGAGCAGTTCTTC,.,.,TRBV21-1,TRBJ2-1
CSASLAGGTDTQYF,TGCAGTGCTAGTCTAGCGGGGGGCACAGATACGCAGTATTTT,.,TRBD2,TRBV20-1,TRBJ2-3
CASGQGRGGLAEQYF,TGTGCCAGCGGACAAGGTCGGGGGGGCCTAGCCGAGCAGTACTTC,.,TRBD2,TRBV6-5,TRBJ2-7
CAIGEAGPQETQYF,TGTGCCATCGGGGAAGCGGGCCCCCAAGAGACCCAGTACTTC,.,.,TRBV10-3,TRBJ2-5
CASSLGLAGDRYTDTQYF,TGTGCCAGCAGCCTAGGACTAGCGGGGGACCGCTACACAGATACGCAGTATTTT,.,TRBD2,TRBV7-9,TRBJ2-3
CASSQGEQLNTEAFF,TGTGCCAGCAGCCAAGGGGAGCAGTTGAACACTGAAGCTTTCTTT,.,.,TRBV3-1/TRBV3-2,TRBJ1-1
CAISSTDYGYTF,TGTGCCATCAGTTCCACAGACTATGGCTACACCTTC,once,.,TRBV10-3,TRBJ1-2
CATSREEGMNTEAFF,TGTGCCACCAGCAGAGAGGAGGGTATGAACACTGAAGCTTTCTTT,.,.,TRBV15,TRBJ1-1
CASSLYSRSNYGYTF,TGTGCCAGCAGTTTATACTCACGCTCAAACTATGGCTACACCTTC,.,.,TRBV28,TRBJ1-2
CASRGLAGVEQYF,TGTGCCAGCAGGGGACTAGCGGGGGTCGAGCAGTACTTC,.,TRBD2,TRBV12-3/TRBV12-4,TRBJ2-7